The clone carrying this T cell receptor (beta chain) was detected many times. Antigen specificity is unknown. This sample was taken from a study of molecular identifiers for immune sequencing clone quantification. Bulk TCR library preparation followed previously described methods with listed TCR primers. Each CDR3 protein gets one entry after TCRdb re-called the PCR reads with MiXCR. Of 300,000 to 350,000 distinct CDR3 sequences listed, about 20% are singletons. General study points: Spiked Jurkat TCR RNA equivalent to one cell was reportedly detectable in approximately 1 million naive cells.

V was cut by 5 bases and J by 6 bases, with 11 bases left in between. The CDR3 has 12 amino acids. Germline V lookup: CDR1 SGHTA, CDR2 FQGNSA. This receptor was taken from a human donor in good health. Some libraries in this study had Jurkat cell RNA spiked in. Sequenced sample: naive CD8+ T cells from blood, with Jurkat cell RNA spiked in. Subset meaning: FACS-sorted CD8+CD4-CCR7+CD45RA+ naive T cells. V and J are TRBV7-2 and TRBJ2-7; D possibly corresponds to TRBD1 (5 bases). CDR3 sequence: CASSPADIEQYF. In DNA, the CDR3 is TGTGCCAGCAGCCCGGCGGACATCGAGCAGTACTTC.